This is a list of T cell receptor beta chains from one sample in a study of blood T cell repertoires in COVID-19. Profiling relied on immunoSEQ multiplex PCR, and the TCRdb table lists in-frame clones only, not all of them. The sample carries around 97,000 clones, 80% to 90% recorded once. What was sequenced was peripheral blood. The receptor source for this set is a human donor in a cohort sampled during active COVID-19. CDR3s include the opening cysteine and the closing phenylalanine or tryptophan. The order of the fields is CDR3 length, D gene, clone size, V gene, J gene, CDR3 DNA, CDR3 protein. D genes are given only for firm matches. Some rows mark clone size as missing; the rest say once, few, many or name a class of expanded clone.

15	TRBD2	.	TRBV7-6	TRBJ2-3	TGTGCCAGCAGCTTAGCATTCGGGGGGACAGATACGCAGTATTTT	CASSLAFGGTDTQYF
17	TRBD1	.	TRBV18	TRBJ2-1	TGTGCCAGCTCACCATCCGCAGGGGGCCCAGGTTACAATGAGCAGTTCTTC	CASSPSAGGPGYNEQFF
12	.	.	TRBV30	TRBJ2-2	TGTGCCTGGAGTGTACAAGTGGGGGAGCTGTTTTTT	CAWSVQVGELFF
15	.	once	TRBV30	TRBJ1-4	TGTGCCTGGATCGGGAAGGGGGCAACTAATGAAAAACTGTTTTTT	CAWIGKGATNEKLFF
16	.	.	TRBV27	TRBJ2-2	TGTGCCAGCAGTTTAGGACCTTTTAGGGAGGCCGGGGAGCTGTTTTTT	CASSLGPFREAGELFF
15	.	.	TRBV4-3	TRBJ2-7	TGCGCCAGCAGCCAAGATCAAACAAGCTCCTACGAGCAGTACTTC	CASSQDQTSSYEQYF
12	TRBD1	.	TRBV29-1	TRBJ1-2	TGCAGCGTGGGGGACAGGAACTATGGCTACACCTTC	CSVGDRNYGYTF
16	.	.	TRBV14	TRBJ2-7	TGTGCCAGCAGCCAAGATTTGCCTAGCGTCTCCTACGAGCAGTACTTC	CASSQDLPSVSYEQYF
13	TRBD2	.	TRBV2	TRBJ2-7	TGTGCCAGCCAAAGCGGGGGTCTCTACGAGCAGTACTTC	CASQSGGLYEQYF
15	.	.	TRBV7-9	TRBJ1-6	TGTGCCAGCAGCTCGGGGACTGCCCCTAATTCACCCCTCCACTTT	CASSSGTAPNSPLHF
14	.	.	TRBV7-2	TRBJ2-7	TGTGCCAGCAGCTTAGCCAGGGTGGGCTACGAGCAGTACTTC	CASSLARVGYEQYF
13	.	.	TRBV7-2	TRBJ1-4	TGTGCCAGCAGCAATAATGTACGGGGGGAACTGTTTTTT	CASSNNVRGELFF
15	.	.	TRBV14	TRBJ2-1	TGTGCCAGCAGCCCCCTATCCCCCAGGGACAATGAGCAGTTCTTC	CASSPLSPRDNEQFF
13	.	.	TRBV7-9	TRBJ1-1	TGTGCCAGCAGCCCCCCGGGGAACACTGAAGCTTTCTTT	CASSPPGNTEAFF
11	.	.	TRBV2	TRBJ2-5	TGTGCCAGCAGTGTATTTGAGACCCAGTACTTC	CASSVFETQYF